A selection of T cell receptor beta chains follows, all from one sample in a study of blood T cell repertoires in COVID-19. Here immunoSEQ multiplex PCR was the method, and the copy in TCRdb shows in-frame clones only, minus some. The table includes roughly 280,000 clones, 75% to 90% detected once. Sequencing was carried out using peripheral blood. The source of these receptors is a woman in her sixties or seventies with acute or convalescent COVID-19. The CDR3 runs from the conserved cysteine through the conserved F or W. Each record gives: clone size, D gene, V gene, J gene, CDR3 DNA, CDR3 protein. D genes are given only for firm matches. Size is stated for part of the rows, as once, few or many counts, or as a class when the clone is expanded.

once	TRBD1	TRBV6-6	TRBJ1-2	TGTGCCAGCAGCTCCCACGCAGGGGGCCTTAACGGCTACACCTTC	CASSSHAGGLNGYTF
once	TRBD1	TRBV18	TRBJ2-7	TGTGCCAGCTCACCGGGACAGTTCCCTCCCGAGCAGTACTTC	CASSPGQFPPEQYF
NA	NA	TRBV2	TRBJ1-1	TGTGCCAGCAGCCTGCGGGGGGGGAACACTGAAGCTTTCTTT	CASSLRGGNTEAFF
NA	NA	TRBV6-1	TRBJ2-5	TGTGCCAGCAGTGAAGCCGTAGAGACCCAGTACTTC	CASSEAVETQYF
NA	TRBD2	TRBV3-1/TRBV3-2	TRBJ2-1	TGTGCCAGCAGCCAAGGGGGGGGGAATGAGCAGTTCTTC	CASSQGGGNEQFF
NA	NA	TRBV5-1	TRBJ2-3	TGCGCCAGCAGCTTCTCCTCTAGCACAGATACGCAGTATTTT	CASSFSSSTDTQYF
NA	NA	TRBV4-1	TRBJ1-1	TGCGCCAGCAGCCATCTGGGACAGAACACTGAAGCTTTCTTT	CASSHLGQNTEAFF
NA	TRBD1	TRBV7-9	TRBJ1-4	TGTGCCAGCAGCCCACCCCGACAGGGCCTAAATGAAAAACTGTTTTTT	CASSPPRQGLNEKLFF
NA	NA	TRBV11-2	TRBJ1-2	TGTGCCAGCAGCTTAGAAACGGGACTGAGAGGCTACACCTTC	CASSLETGLRGYTF
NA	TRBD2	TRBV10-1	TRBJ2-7	TGCGCCAGCAGTGATGGGAGCGGGGGGGCCCACGAGCAGTACTTC	CASSDGSGGAHEQYF
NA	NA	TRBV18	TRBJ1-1	TGTGCCAGCTCACCAGAATCGGTGAACACTGAAGCTTTCTTT	CASSPESVNTEAFF
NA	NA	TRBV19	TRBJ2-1	TGTGCCAGTAGTAGGCAGGCTCCCCCCCCCTACAATGAGCAGTTCTTC	CASSRQAPPPYNEQFF
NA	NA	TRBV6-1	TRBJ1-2	TGTGCCAGCAGTGAAGCGGCAGGATATGGCTACACCTTC	CASSEAAGYGYTF
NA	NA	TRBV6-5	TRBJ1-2	TGTGCCAGCAGTTACTCCGCCCGAGGAGCCCAGGGGGGCTACACCTTC	CASSYSARGAQGGYTF
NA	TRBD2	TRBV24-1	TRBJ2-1	TGTGCCACCAGTAGGACTTCGGGGGGGCCCAATGAGCAGTTCTTC	CATSRTSGGPNEQFF
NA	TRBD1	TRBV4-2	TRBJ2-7	TGTGCCAGCAGCCATGAGGGGGCGTACGAGCAGTACTTC	CASSHEGAYEQYF
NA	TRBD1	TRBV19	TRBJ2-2	TGTGCCAGTAGTAGAGGACAGGGGGCGAACACCGGGGAGCTGTTTTTT	CASSRGQGANTGELFF
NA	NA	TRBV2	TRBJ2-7	TGTGCCAGCAGCCCGAACCGGTCCCAGAGGGAGCAGTACTTC	CASSPNRSQREQYF
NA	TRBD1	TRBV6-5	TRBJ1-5	TGTGCCAGCCGGGGGACAGGGGTGGTTCAGCCCCAGCATTTT	CASRGTGVVQPQHF
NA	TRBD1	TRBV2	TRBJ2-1	TGTGCCAGCAGCCGACAGGGATACAATGAGCAGTTCTTC	CASSRQGYNEQFF
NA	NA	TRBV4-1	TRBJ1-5	TGCGCCAGCAGCCCCGGTCGGTATAGCAATCAGCCCCAGCATTTT	CASSPGRYSNQPQHF
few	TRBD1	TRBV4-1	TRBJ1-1	TGCGCCAGCAGCCAAGGGACAGGGGTAAGGACTGAAGCTTTCTTT	CASSQGTGVRTEAFF
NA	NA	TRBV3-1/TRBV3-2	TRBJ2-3	TGTGCCAGCAGCCAGGCAATCAGACAGGAGAGAGATACGCAGTATTTT	CASSQAIRQERDTQYF
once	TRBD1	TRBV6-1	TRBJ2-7	TGTGCCAGCAGTGACCTTAGGACAGGGCCCGAGCAGTACTTC	CASSDLRTGPEQYF
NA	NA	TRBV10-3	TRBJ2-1	TGTGCCATCAGTGAGTCTGGGGGCTCATACAATGAGCAGTTCTTC	CAISESGGSYNEQFF
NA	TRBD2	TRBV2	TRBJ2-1	TGTGCCAGCCGGGGACTAGCGAACTACAATGAGCAGTTCTTC	CASRGLANYNEQFF
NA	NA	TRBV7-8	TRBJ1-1	TGTGCCAGCGGAAACCGCGGGGCAGGACGTCCACCGGTATTT	CASGNRGAGRPPVF
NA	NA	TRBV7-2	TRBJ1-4	TGTGCCAGCAGCTTAGTACGCGGGCGGAATAATGAAAAACTGTTTTTT	CASSLVRGRNNEKLFF
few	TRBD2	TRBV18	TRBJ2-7	TGTGCCAGCTCACTACAAGCGGGGGGGACCTACGAGCAGTACTTC	CASSLQAGGTYEQYF
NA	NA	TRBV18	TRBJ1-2	TGTGCCAGCTCATGGACGGGACCTCCGGGGGGTGGCTACACCTTC	CASSWTGPPGGGYTF
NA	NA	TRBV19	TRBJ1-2	TGTGCCAGTAGTCTTCGACAGTATGGCTACACCTTC	CASSLRQYGYTF
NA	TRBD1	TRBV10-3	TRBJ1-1	TGTGCCATCAGTGAGTGGACAGGGGATGAAGCTTTCTTT	CAISEWTGDEAFF
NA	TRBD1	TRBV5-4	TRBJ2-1	TGTGCCAGCAGGGCGGACACAGGGGGTGTCTACAATGAGCAGTTCTTC	CASRADTGGVYNEQFF
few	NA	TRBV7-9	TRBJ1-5	TGTGCCAGCAGCTTATTTGGGGGCCTCAATCAGCCCCAGCATTTT	CASSLFGGLNQPQHF
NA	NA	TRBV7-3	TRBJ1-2	TGTGCCAGCAGCTTAGATGGAGGAGGAACGGGCGGCTACACCTTC	CASSLDGGGTGGYTF
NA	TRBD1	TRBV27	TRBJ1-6	TGTGCCAGCAGTTTGGACAGGGGGACCTCCCCCCTCCACTTT	CASSLDRGTSPLHF
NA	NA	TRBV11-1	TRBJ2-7	TGTGCCAGCAGCTTAAAGGCAGGGGGAGGCGAGCAGTACTTC	CASSLKAGGGEQYF
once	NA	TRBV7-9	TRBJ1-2	TGTGCCAGCAGCTTGAGTAGGAGTGCCCTCTATGGCTACACCTTC	CASSLSRSALYGYTF
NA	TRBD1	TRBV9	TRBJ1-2	TGTGCCAGCAGCGTAGGTACAGGGGCTAACTATGGCTACACCTTC	CASSVGTGANYGYTF
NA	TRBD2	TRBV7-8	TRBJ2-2	TGTGCCAGCAGCTTAGCATTTCTGTGGCGGGGGTTTACCGGGGAGCTGTTTTTT	CASSLAFLWRGFTGELFF
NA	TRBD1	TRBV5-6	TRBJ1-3	TGTGCCAGCAGCTACAGGGGTGGAACTGGAAACACCATATATTTT	CASSYRGGTGNTIYF
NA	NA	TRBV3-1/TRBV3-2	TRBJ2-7	TGTGCCAGCAGCCGGGTGGCAGGGGCCGAGCAGTACTTC	CASSRVAGAEQYF
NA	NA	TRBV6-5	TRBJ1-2	TGTGCCAGCAGTTACCGGGGAGGTGGCTACACCTTC	CASSYRGGGYTF
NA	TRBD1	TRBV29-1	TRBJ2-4	TGCAGCGTGTTTGACAGGGAGTTTAACAAAAACATTCAGTACTTC	CSVFDREFNKNIQYF
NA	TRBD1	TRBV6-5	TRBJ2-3	TGTGCCAGCAGGCAGGGGGTTTCTGCAGATACGCAGTATTTT	CASRQGVSADTQYF
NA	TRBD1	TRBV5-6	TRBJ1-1	TGTGCCAGCAGCTACCGCAGGGGGTACACTGAAGCTTTCTTT	CASSYRRGYTEAFF
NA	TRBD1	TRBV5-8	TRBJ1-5	TGTGCCAGCAGCTACAGACAGGGAGCTTATAGCAATCAGCCCCAGCATTTT	CASSYRQGAYSNQPQHF
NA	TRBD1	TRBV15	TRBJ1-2	TGTGCCACCAGCAGTGGCAGGGGGGACGGCTACACCTTC	CATSSGRGDGYTF
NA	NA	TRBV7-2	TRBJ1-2	TGTGCCAGCAGCTTCACAGGTTATGGCTACACCTTC	CASSFTGYGYTF
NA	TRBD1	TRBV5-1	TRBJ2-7	TGCGCCAGCACCCCCAAGACAGGGTCCTCCTACGAGCAGTACTTC	CASTPKTGSSYEQYF
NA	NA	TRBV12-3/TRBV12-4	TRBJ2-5	TGTGCCAGCAGTTTTCACAGGGTTGGGACCCAGTACTTC	CASSFHRVGTQYF
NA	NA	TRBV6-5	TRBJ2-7	TGTGCCAGCTCCCGAACCGGGACAATGGCCTACGAGCAGTACTTC	CASSRTGTMAYEQYF
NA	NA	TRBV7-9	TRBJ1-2	TGTGCCAGCAGCTTGACAGCCTCCTATGGCTACACCTTC	CASSLTASYGYTF
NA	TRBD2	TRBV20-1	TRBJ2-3	TGCAGTGCCGGGACTAGCGGGCTCGTTTTT	CSAGTSGLVF